These 5 T cell receptor beta chains came from one sample sequenced in a study of T cell repertoires in cytomegalovirus infection. Their antigens are not known. TCRdb reprocessed the reads via MiXCR and lists one record per CDR3 protein. The sample carries approximately 1,000,000 distinct CDR3 sequences, about a third recorded once. Specimen: cultured CD8+ T cells from PBMCs, collected from culture after CMV antigen stimulation. These receptors were collected from a human donor in good health (CMV status not recorded). Some clones in this sample may be carry-over from other donors' samples.

The chain combines TRBV7-6 with TRBJ2-3; 9 bases are a match to TRBD1. V shed 5 bases and J 4 bases; nucleotides not matched to a gene: 4. The CDR3 totals 14 residues. Germline V lookup: CDR1 SGHVS, CDR2 FNYEAQ. The CDR3 is CASSITGGADTQYF. Here the CDR3 DNA reads TGTGCCAGCAGCATTACAGGGGGCGCAGATACGCAGTATTTT.

This clonotype was recorded once. The chain employs TRBV9 and TRBJ1-5; 11 bases line up with TRBD1. V dropped 0 bases and J dropped 2; count of bases not matched to a gene: 1. Germline CDR1 reads SGDLS; CDR2 reads YYNGEE. The length of the CDR3 is 16 residues. The CDR3 nucleotides are TGTGCCAGCAGCGTAGGGACAGGGGGCGGCAATCAGCCCCAGCATTTT. Translation: CASSVGTGGGNQPQHF.

A few counts support this clonotype. The chain couples TRBV10-3 to TRBJ2-5; 10 bases are shared with TRBD2. In germline, CDR1 is ENHRY, CDR2 SYGVKD. The CDR3 is 15 amino acids. After removal of 6 bases from V and 1 base from J, the junction contained 5 bases not matched to a gene. This CDR3 is CAIRGSGGAQETQYF. The CDR3 DNA reads as TGTGCCATCAGGGGAAGCGGGGGGGCCCAAGAGACCCAGTACTTC.

This clonotype has only a few counts. At one end, the junction sequence differs from germline, possibly due to a read error. V usage is TRBV7-6 and J usage is TRBJ2-3; maybe TRBD2 (5 bases). The germline V gene encodes CDR1 SGHVS and CDR2 FNYEAQ. The CDR3 contains 13 residues. Here the CDR3 reads CASSLAGLDTQYF. DNA of the CDR3: TGTGCCAGCAGTTTAGCAGGACTAGATACGCAGTATTTT.

This chain links TRBV6-5 with TRBJ1-3; D is possibly TRBD1 (5 bases). CDR1 is MNHEY, CDR2 SVGAGI, per germline. The CDR3 has 16 residues. The germline V and J ends were trimmed by 4 bases and 2 bases, with 15 bases remaining between them. Here the CDR3 DNA reads TGTGCCAGCAGTTCCCTGGCTGCAGGGACTGGAAACACCATATATTTT. Translating gives CASSSLAAGTGNTIYF.